The rows below give T cell receptor beta chains drawn from one sample of a study of T cell responses to AZD1222 COVID-19 vaccine. Method: immunoSEQ multiplex PCR; TCRdb's copy keeps in-frame clones and lacks some. The sample yields some 100,000 clones, more than 75% seen once. The starting material was peripheral blood, obtained 28 days after the second AZD1222 dose. Every receptor here comes from an adult who received the AZD1222 COVID-19 vaccine. CDR3s include the opening cysteine and the closing phenylalanine or tryptophan. D genes are given only for firm matches.

v_call | d_call | cdr3_aa
TRBV6-6 | TRBD1 | CASYAGGSTGDQPQHF
TRBV7-3 | TRBD1 | CASSPGTGGLSSYEQYF
TRBV4-3 | NA | CASSQGTQVSYNSPLHF
TRBV24-1 | NA | CATSETGLGSPLHF
TRBV18 | NA | CASSPGPIALYGYTF
TRBV19 | NA | CASKWGPNSPLHF
TRBV6-5 | TRBD2 | CASSRGTRMVNEQFF
TRBV14 | TRBD1 | CASSQERDRGSNYGYTF
TRBV4-3 | NA | CASSQELGTMRKLFF
TRBV30 | NA | CAWDVLGGYGYTF
TRBV3-1/TRBV3-2 | TRBD2 | CASSQDKREGRHEQYF
TRBV7-2 | NA | CASSPGDPNEKLFF
TRBV7-2 | NA | CASRQGSGANVLTF
TRBV4-3 | NA | CASSQAPDSLNYGYTF
TRBV18 | NA | CASSALGGETQYF
TRBV2 | NA | CASTSKKDLSEQYF
TRBV10-3 | NA | CAISESEGITGELFF
TRBV19 | NA | CASSIAKGGIYGYTF
TRBV19 | TRBD2 | CASSRGLEIYSEQFF
TRBV7-8 | TRBD1 | CASSPDRANTEAFF
TRBV27 | TRBD1 | CASSLSLHRGDLNTEAFF
TRBV7-3 | NA | CASSSQGQETQYF
TRBV5-6 | TRBD2 | CASSWTSGPREQYF
TRBV12-3/TRBV12-4 | TRBD2 | CASSFGTSGEQYF
TRBV6-6 | TRBD2 | CASSYSLGGAGEQFF
TRBV5-6 | NA | CASSLSFLSSYNEQFF
TRBV3-1/TRBV3-2 | TRBD1 | CASSLGTGGFNEQFF
TRBV12-3/TRBV12-4 | NA | CASSLGGGYTF
TRBV2 | TRBD1 | CASTLDRDIYEQYF
TRBV6-2/TRBV6-3 | TRBD2 | CASSYQREGTDTQYF
TRBV19 | NA | CASSIEGANEQFF
TRBV7-9 | TRBD1 | CASRPNPDRGYEKLFF
TRBV20-1 | TRBD1 | CRGTGGHEQYF
TRBV7-2 | NA | CASSLQENGELFF
TRBV19 | TRBD1 | CASSTRQGSYGYTF
TRBV6-6 | TRBD1 | CASSPDLGQGRSGNTIYF
TRBV7-2 | NA | CASSLDRVWGNGYTF